The 15 T cell receptor beta chains reported below all come from one sample, sequenced in a study of tumor and adjacent non-tumor tissue in lung cancer listed by TCRdb under 2018. The library was built by means of multiplex PCR. TCRdb lists the instrument as Illumina HiSeq 2500. TCRbeta libraries were built by three rounds of nested PCR using primers (Table S4), following protocols modified from ARM-PCR. TCRdb trimmed public reads at Q25 via fastp, called clones via MiXCR and kept in-frame beta chains. Every entry covers one CDR3 protein and lists the most common genes and DNA from its rows. Here the sample has more than 35,000 distinct CDR3 sequences; 60% to 70% occur a single time. The top ten constitute roughly 19% of the sample. RNA was extracted from bulk unsorted tissue and checked for quality with a NanoDrop ND-1000 and an Agilent 2100. Normal lung samples were distant non-tumor tissue taken more than 3 cm from the tumor edge.

The sample consisted of distant non-tumor lung tissue. Every receptor here comes from a woman aged 40 to 50 with non-small cell lung cancer.

Remarks on this clonotype: At one of its ends the junction is not consistent with the germline gene, which may arise from a read error. The genes are TRBV4-2 and TRBJ2-7, with 12 bases aligning to TRBD2. Germline-derived CDR1 and CDR2 are LGHNA and YNFKEQ. The CDR3 extends over 18 amino acids. For the CDR3, the DNA is TGTGCCAGTTGCCAAGATTATGCTAGCGGGAGGGCTACCTATGAGCAGTACTTC. Protein product: CASCQDYASGRATYEQYF.

This clonotype came up many times. V gene TRBV6-6 combines with J gene TRBJ2-1, with TRBD2 identical over 13 bases. In germline, CDR1 is MNHNY, CDR2 SVGAGI (reference sequence). The CDR3 is made up of 22 amino acids. The trim removed 2 bases at V and 2 bases at J, leaving 18 bases unmatched. CDR3 protein: CASSYLAGRTRTSGSAYNEQFF. As DNA, the CDR3 is TGTGCCAGCAGTTACCTCGCCGGGCGAACCAGGACTAGCGGGAGCGCCTACAATGAGCAGTTCTTC.

Remarks on this clonotype: At one of its ends the junction is not consistent with the germline gene, which may arise from a read error. CDR3: CPSSNGTAQEAFF. CDR3 bases: TGTCCCAGCAGCAATGGGACAGCTCAAGAAGCCTTCTTT. The gene calls are TRBV6-5 and TRBJ1-1, with 7 positions matching TRBD1. The length of the CDR3 is 13 residues. Looked up from germline, CDR1 is MNHEY and CDR2 is SVGAGI.

Turning to this clonotype: Germline is not matched at one junction end, which may reflect a read error. The chain recombines TRBV28 with TRBJ2-5, with a tentative D call TRBD2 (7 bases). Germline CDR1 is MDHEN and CDR2 is SYDVKM. The CDR3 length is 14 residues. CDR3 region: CASSLGGAGENQYF. CDR3 nucleotide sequence: TGTGCCAGCAGTTTGGGGGGGGCAGGAGAGAACCAGTACTTC.

The rearrangement links TRBV6-2 or TRBV6-3 to TRBJ2-1; D is possibly TRBD1 or TRBD2 (5 bases each). This CDR3 is 17 amino acids long. V was clipped by 5 bases and J by 5 bases, with 22 bases between them. Per the germline V gene, CDR1 is MNHEY and CDR2 is SVGEGT. For the CDR3, the DNA is TGTGCCAGCAGTCCCTCATCGGGACCTAACTGGGACAATGAGCAGTTCTTC. Its translation is CASSPSSGPNWDNEQFF.

This sequence joins TRBV29-1 and TRBJ2-7; no clear D gene. Germline CDR1 reads SQVTM; CDR2 reads ANQGSEA. This CDR3 comprises 15 residues. The ends were cut back, 7 bases at V and 7 bases at J, with 26 bases in the middle. The CDR3 nucleotides are TGCAGCGCGAGTGGACGGAGTCCTGTCGTCCATGAGCAGTACTTC. It specifies CSASGRSPVVHEQYF.

Concerning this clonotype itself: This could be a read error, since a much larger clone is one nucleotide away. J is TRBJ1-4 and V is TRBV28; possibly TRBD1 for D (5 bases). The length of the CDR3 is 15 residues. From germline, CDR1 is MDHEN and CDR2 SYDVKM. V was pared by 3 bases and J by 3 bases, with 11 bases between. This chain's CDR3 is CASSLGQNPNEKLFF. As DNA, the CDR3 is TGTGCCAGCAGTTTGGGGCAGAACCCTAATGAAAAACTGTTTTTT.

As to this clonotype: A much larger clonotype is one base distant, so this may be a read error. V is TRBV20-1 and J is TRBJ2-3; the match to TRBD1 covers 7 bases. V lost 6 bases, J lost 0 bases, and 9 bases stayed unmatched. CDR3 length: 15 residues. The germline V gene encodes CDR1 DFQATT and CDR2 SNEGSKA (reference sequence). CDR3 sequence: CSARPGQRSTDTQYF. The CDR3 coding sequence is TGCAGTGCCAGACCGGGACAGCGCAGCACAGATACGCAGTATTTT.

For this clonotype: One junction end does not reproduce the germline sequence, and a read error may be involved. The rearrangement links TRBV29-1 to TRBJ2-3, with D perhaps TRBD1 or TRBD2 (5 bases each). Germline V lookup: CDR1 SQVTM, CDR2 ANQGSEA. The CDR3 sequence is 12 residues long. CDR3 DNA: TGCGGCCCAAGCTTCGGGGCAGATACGCGGTATTTT. Protein: CGPSFGADTRYF.

Comment on this clonotype: A much larger clonotype is one base distant, so this may be a read error. The chain employs TRBV2 and TRBJ2-1, with D maybe TRBD2 (6 bases). The CDR3 has 11 residues. Germline CDR1 and CDR2: SNHLY and FYNNEI. CDR3 in DNA: TGTGCCAGCAGAGGCGGGGATGAGCACTTCTTC. Translating gives CASRGGDEHFF.

Details on this clonotype: The CDR3 carries no conserved terminal phenylalanine or tryptophan, so it likely arises from a read error. This sequence joins TRBV11-2 and TRBJ2-1, with D possibly matching TRBD2 (6 bases). Trimming pared 9 bases from V and 8 bases from J, leaving 23 bases between. The CDR3 extends over 15 amino acids. The germline V gene encodes CDR1 SGHAT and CDR2 FQNNGV. The CDR3: CARSPSLASAHEQFS. In nucleotides, the CDR3 is TGTGCCAGGAGCCCATCTTTGGCTAGCGCTCATGAGCAGTTCTCC.

This clonotype is categorized as medium-sized. The chain links TRBV11-3 to TRBJ2-7; possibly TRBD1 or TRBD2 for D (6 bases each). CDR3 length: 14 residues. V shed 4 bases and J shed 1 base, with 11 bases lying between them. The germline gives CDR1 SGHNT, CDR2 YENEEA. The CDR3 nucleotides read TGTGCCAGCAGCTACCTAGGGGGGTCCTACGAGCAGTACTTC. Amino acids: CASSYLGGSYEQYF. The full variable domain, in which reference TRBV11-3 and TRBJ2-7 provide the parts outside the CDR3, is EAGVVQSPRYKIIEKKQPVAFWCNPISGHNTLYWYLQNLGQGPELLIRYENEEAVDDSQLPKDRFSAERLKGVDSTLKIQPAELGDSAVYLCASSYLGGSYEQYFGPGTRLTVT.

This clonotype was counted only a few times. The chain joins TRBV2 to TRBJ2-7; 14 bases are shared with TRBD2. Germline V gene lookup returns CDR1 SNHLY and CDR2 FYNNEI. This CDR3 has 14 amino acids. With 7 bases clipped from V and 7 bases from J, the junction kept 6 bases outside the gene matches. CDR3 sequence (DNA): TGTGCCAGCAATTCGGGACTAGCGGGAGTAGAGCAGTACTTC. Translating gives CASNSGLAGVEQYF. The full variable domain, completed using reference TRBV2 and TRBJ2-7, is EPEVTQTPSHQVTQMGQEVILRCVPISNHLYFYWYRQILGQKVEFLVSFYNNEISEKSEIFDDQFSVERPDGSNFTLKIRSTKLEDSAMYFCASNSGLAGVEQYFGPGTRLTVT.

This chain joins TRBV28 and TRBJ1-4; possible D gene TRBD1, 6 bases. V shed 3 bases and J shed 10 bases, with 24 bases lying between them. The CDR3 has 17 residues. Germline V CDR1 and CDR2: MDHEN, SYDVKM. The CDR3 protein is CASSFRGGGGQRGKLFF. The CDR3 nucleotides read TGTGCCAGCAGTTTTCGCGGGGGGGGCGGCCAACGTGGAAAACTGTTTTTT.

CDR3 region: CASSLGGTVYEQYF. DNA of the CDR3: TGTGCCAGCAGCTTAGGCGGGACCGTTTACGAGCAGTACTTC. The chain combines TRBV11-2 with TRBJ2-7; D might be TRBD2 (6 bases). Germline V gene lookup returns CDR1 SGHAT and CDR2 FQNNGV. CDR3 length: 14 residues. V was clipped by 1 base and J by 4 bases, with 11 bases between them.